The TCR beta chain under discussion was sequenced for a study of graft-versus-host responses after intestinal transplantation. The overall study: All recipients were transplanted with multivisceral, liver-intestinal, or isolated intestinal grafts. Study findings and constraints: Recipient bone marrow held GvH clones, some seen earlier in ileum or blood. Subjects displaying graft-donor T cell macrochimerism possessed elevated graft-versus-host to host-versus-graft clonal ratios inside allografts.

As for this clone: An end of the junction does not agree with germline; a read error may underlie this.

Produced via immunoSEQ multiplex PCR; TCRdb's table is partial and in-frame only. The data hold thousands of clones, with roughly a third observed a single time. Plates contained about 200,000 CFSE-labeled responder cells and about 200,000 irradiated, violet-dye-labeled stimulator cells. The CDR3 runs 14 residues. Germline values: CDR1 SEHNR, CDR2 FQNEAQ (reference sequence). The clonotype originates from a human patient who received an intestinal transplant. This chain joins TRBV7-9 and TRBJ1-5; unclear D gene. This specimen was alloreactive CD8+ T cells from a mixed lymphocyte reaction culture, taken before intestinal transplant. Specified subset: CFSE-low proliferating T cells sorted from roughly 6-day pre-transplant mixed lymphocyte reaction (GvH or HvG direction). The DNA for the CDR3 is TGTGCCAGCAGCGCCGTGTCGGGGTATCAGTCCCAGCATTTT. Its translation: CASSAVSGYQSQHF.